Detailed here is one TCR beta chain. The antigen is not known. Using RNA template, CDR3s of TCR alpha and beta were amplified with iRepertoire arm-PCR. One-step reverse transcription and amplification started from around 100-400 ng of tissue mRNA or PBMC total RNA. TCRdb re-called the multiplex PCR reads with MiXCR, one entry per CDR3 protein. The table records a few hundred thousand distinct CDR3 sequences, around 38% of them present only once. The sample is drawn from a study of glioma-infiltrating T cells. Overall study: Samples included WHO grade II oligodendrogliomas or astrocytomas and initial-diagnosis grade IV glioblastomas. Blood libraries targeted roughly 4.5- to 11-fold coverage of some 980,000 T cells.

The CDR3 runs to 15 residues. CDR1 and CDR2 (germline): SGHTA, FQGNSA. Between the trimmed V and J ends, which lost 4 bases and 0 bases, there was a span of 13 bases. Notes on the study in general: CDR3 overlap between tissue and blood was very small.

The V and J genes are TRBV7-2 and TRBJ2-7; tentative D call: TRBD2 (6 bases). The sequenced material came from glioma tissue, nonneoplastic brain tissue, or PBMCs (not recorded which). This sequence originates from a human donor with low-grade glioma or glioblastoma, undergoing nonglioma brain surgery, or in good health (not recorded which). In nucleotides, the CDR3 is TGTGCCAGCAGCTGGACCCCCGGGAGCTCCTACGAGCAGTACTTC. Residues: CASSWTPGSSYEQYF. Filled out from reference TRBV7-2 and TRBJ2-7, the complete variable domain reads GAGVSQSPSNKVTEKGKDVELRCDPISGHTALYWYRQSLGQGLEFLIYFQGNSAPDKSGLPSDRFSAERTGGSVSTLTIQRTQQEDSAVYLCASSWTPGSSYEQYFGPGTRLTVT.